Presented here are 8 T cell receptor beta chains from one specimen sequenced in a study of shared clonotypes between healthy human individuals. Libraries were prepared by immunoSEQ multiplex PCR; TCRdb keeps only in-frame clonotypes and omits some of them. This table holds millions of clones, 90% to 95% found once. Sequencing was done on a sample of naive CD4+ T cells sorted from blood. Documented subset: CD45RA+ positively selected. These receptors were collected from a man younger than 35 in good health.

Concerning this clone: The same CDR3 is also encoded by other DNA sequences in this sample. This chain joins TRBV5-1 and TRBJ1-2; D is undetermined. Germline loops: CDR1 SGHRS, CDR2 YFSETQ. The CDR3 contains 14 residues. Trimming shortened V by 0 bases and J by 0 bases, and 6 bases separated the two germline ends. The CDR3 region has the DNA TGCGCCAGCAGCTTGGGGCAGGCTAACTATGGCTACACCTTC. Residues: CASSLGQANYGYTF.

J is TRBJ1-6 and V is TRBV30; D unresolved. Trimming took 2 bases from V and 10 from J, leaving 9 bases between them. CDR3 size: 12 residues. Germline V gives CDR1 GTSNPN, CDR2 SVGIG (reference sequence). CDR3 nucleotide sequence: TGTGCCTGGAGTAGGAAGGAGTCACCCCTCCACTTT. This translates into CAWSRKESPLHF.

V gene TRBV5-1 combines with J gene TRBJ2-1, with TRBD2 identical over 9 bases. CDR1 and CDR2 (germline): SGHRS, YFSETQ. This CDR3 contains 15 residues. Trimming took 4 bases from V and 7 from J; bases not matched to a gene: 9. CDR3 sequence reads: CASSLGLAGRNEQFF. CDR3 DNA sequence: TGCGCCAGCAGCCTGGGACTAGCCGGAAGGAATGAGCAGTTCTTC.

The chain links TRBV5-1 to TRBJ1-2; 7 bases match TRBD1. CDR1 and CDR2 (germline): SGHRS, YFSETQ. CDR3 size: 14 residues. V dropped 0 bases and J dropped 4; count of bases not matched to a gene: 3. CDR3 DNA sequence: TGCGCCAGCAGCTTGGCGACAGGGCCCTATGGCTACACCTTC. Residues: CASSLATGPYGYTF. Complete variable domain (other parts from reference TRBV5-1 and TRBJ1-2): KAGVTQTPRYLIKTRGQQVTLSCSPISGHRSVSWYQQTPGQGLQFLFEYFSETQRNKGNFPGRFSGRQFSNSRSEMNVSTLELGDSALYLCASSLATGPYGYTFGSGTRLTVV.

The V gene is TRBV4-1, the J gene TRBJ2-5; 11 bases are a match to TRBD2. CDR3 size: 15 residues. V trimming: 4 bases; J trimming: 5 bases; junction bases outside the gene matches: 6. CDR1 is MGHRA, CDR2 YSYEKL, per germline. The CDR3 nucleotides read TGCGCCAGCAGCCGACTAGCGGGACTGGGGGAGACCCAGTACTTC. This encodes CASSRLAGLGETQYF.

The chain has TRBV5-1 and TRBJ2-1, with TRBD2 identical over 9 bases. Trimming took 7 bases from V and 3 from J; bases not matched to a gene: 5. The CDR3 length is 14 residues. Germline V gene lookup returns CDR1 SGHRS and CDR2 YFSETQ. The CDR3 DNA sequence: TGCGCCAGCGGAGGGACTAGCTACTACAATGAGCAGTTCTTC. Its protein product is CASGGTSYYNEQFF.

J is TRBJ2-5 and V is TRBV7-6; D not resolved. CDR1 is SGHVS and CDR2 is FNYEAQ in the germline V gene. V gave up 2 bases and J gave up 1 base, with 8 bases separating them. There are 14 residues in the CDR3. The CDR3 DNA sequence: TGTGCCAGCAGCTTAACCCTATTCCAAGAGACCCAGTACTTC. It encodes CASSLTLFQETQYF.

The V and J genes are TRBV29-1 and TRBJ1-2, with TRBD1 matching over 7 bases. There are 14 residues in the CDR3. CDR1 and CDR2 (germline): SQVTM, ANQGSEA. The ends lost 7 bases at V and 3 bases at J; junction bases unmatched: 11. The CDR3 DNA is TGCAGCGATTTCGCCCAGGGGGGGGACTATGGCTACACCTTC. As protein: CSDFAQGGDYGYTF. The full variable domain, in which reference TRBV29-1 and TRBJ1-2 provide the parts outside the CDR3, is SAVISQKPSRDICQRGTSLTIQCQVDSQVTMMFWYRQQPGQSLTLIATANQGSEATYESGFVIDKFPISRPNLTFSTLTVSNMSPEDSSIYLCSDFAQGGDYGYTFGSGTRLTVV.